This T cell receptor beta chain was identified during a study of T cell responses to AZD1222 COVID-19 vaccine. The protocol was immunoSEQ multiplex PCR, while the TCRdb copy is restricted to in-frame clones and leaves out a portion. The repertoire holds over 130,000 clones, with 91% as singletons. The V and J ends lost 0 bases and 5 bases respectively, with 12 bases between them. Germline V gene lookup returns CDR1 SGHRS and CDR2 YFSETQ. The CDR3 sequence is 14 residues long. This rearrangement joins TRBV5-1 to TRBJ2-7; D tentatively fits TRBD1 or TRBD2 (5 bases each). Material: peripheral blood, obtained 28 days after the second dose of the MenACWY control vaccine. The receptor was derived from an adult who received the MenACWY meningococcal vaccine as a control. The CDR3 loop reads CASSLAWGSDEQYF. CDR3 bases: TGCGCCAGCAGCTTGGCGTGGGGGTCCGACGAGCAGTACTTC.